The next 10 T cell receptor beta chains were all read from a single sample in a study of technical replicates of blood from several donors. TCRdb keeps only in-frame clones here, not all; method: immunoSEQ multiplex PCR. The sample consists of around 79,000 clones, roughly 90% of them appearing once. What was sequenced was T cells isolated from PBMCs. The source of these receptors is a human donor in good health.

The genes are TRBV5-1 and TRBJ2-7, with 9 positions matching TRBD1. The germline V gene encodes CDR1 SGHRS and CDR2 YFSETQ. The ends lost 4 bases at V and 1 base at J; junction bases unmatched: 12. The CDR3 spans 17 residues. Here the CDR3 reads CASSTRTTGGRSYEQYF. In nucleotides, the CDR3 is TGCGCCAGCAGCACCCGAACTACAGGGGGCAGGTCCTACGAGCAGTACTTC.

The chain recombines TRBV5-6 with TRBJ2-1, with D hard to call. Germline-derived CDR1 and CDR2 are SGHDT and YYEEEE. The CDR3 sequence is 13 residues long. The germline V and J ends were trimmed by 0 bases and 10 bases, with 11 bases remaining between them. CDR3 amino acids: CASSLVGLGEQFF. For the CDR3, the DNA is TGTGCCAGCAGCTTGGTAGGTCTCGGGGAGCAGTTCTTC.

Written as DNA, the CDR3 is TGTGCCAGCAGCCCTGGGGGACTAGCGTCTAGCACAGATACGCAGTATTTT. Translation: CASSPGGLASSTDTQYF. J is TRBJ2-3 and V is TRBV7-8, with TRBD2 identical over 10 bases. Trimming removed 5 bases from V and 0 bases from J; junction bases left unmatched: 8. CDR3 length equals 17 residues. The germline gives CDR1 SGHVS, CDR2 FQNEAQ.

The V and J genes are TRBV22-1 and TRBJ1-1; the table's D gene call, TRBD1, was not cross checked with the DNA. TRBV22-1 is flagged as a pseudogene. The CDR3 sequence is 13 residues long. The CDR3 loop reads CPGNRMLTGEAFF. The CDR3 nucleotides read TGTCCTGGGAACCGCATGTTGACAGGGGAAGCTTTCTTT.

V is TRBV14 and J is TRBJ2-1; maybe TRBD1 (6 bases). Germline V lookup: CDR1 SGHDN, CDR2 FVKESK. V dropped 4 bases and J dropped 3 bases, with 16 bases sitting between them. The CDR3 is 16 residues long. CDR3 nucleotides: TGTGCCAGCAGCCTATCAAGACAGGACTTCTACAATGAGCAGTTCTTC. Translated: CASSLSRQDFYNEQFF.

The rearrangement joins TRBV9 to TRBJ2-1, with 8 bases identical to TRBD1. CDR3 length equals 16 residues. V lost 0 bases and J lost 7; bases outside the gene matches: 9. Germline CDR1 reads SGDLS; CDR2 reads YYNGEE. CDR3 loop: CASSVGGTGWINEQFF. CDR3 nucleotide sequence: TGTGCCAGCAGCGTAGGTGGGACAGGATGGATAAATGAGCAGTTCTTC.

V is TRBV19 and J is TRBJ1-1; no reliable D call. The CDR3 loop spans 13 amino acids. CDR1 LNHDA and CDR2 SQIVND come from the germline V gene (reference sequence). V lost 9 bases, J lost 4 bases, and 15 bases lay in between. The CDR3 loop reads CASSHRRGTEAFF. The CDR3 coding sequence is TGTGCCAGCTCACATAGGCGGGGCACTGAAGCTTTCTTT.

The rearrangement uses TRBV19 and TRBJ1-2; TRBD1 matches at 7 bases. Trimming took 2 bases from V and 6 from J; bases not matched to a gene: 9. Per the germline V gene, CDR1 is LNHDA and CDR2 is SQIVND (reference sequence). The CDR3 has 15 residues. Written as DNA, the CDR3 is TGTGCCAGTAGTATAAGGGACAGCCAATTCCATGGCTACACCTTC. It is translated as CASSIRDSQFHGYTF. Full variable domain (remainder filled in from reference TRBV19 and TRBJ1-2): DGGITQSPKYLFRKEGQNVTLSCEQNLNHDAMYWYRQDPGQGLRLIYYSQIVNDFQKGDIAEGYSVSREKKESFPLTVTSAQKNPTAFYLCASSIRDSQFHGYTFGSGTRLTVV.

This clone was detected only once. The chain couples TRBV7-9 to TRBJ1-6; possible D gene TRBD1, 6 bases. Germline CDR1 is SEHNR and CDR2 is FQNEAQ (reference sequence). The CDR3 sequence is 18 residues long. Trimming took 2 bases from V and 0 from J, leaving 14 bases between them. The CDR3 here is CASSLYNRGGSYNSPLHF. The CDR3 region has the DNA TGTGCCAGCAGCTTATACAATAGGGGGGGCTCCTATAATTCACCCCTCCACTTT.

This chain uses TRBV28 with TRBJ2-7, with a weak D call TRBD2 (5 bases). Germline-derived CDR1 and CDR2 are MDHEN and SYDVKM. The CDR3 totals 16 residues. V was trimmed by 2 bases and J by 2 bases, leaving 16 bases between them. The CDR3: CASSLDEAGSAYEQYF. CDR3 bases: TGTGCCAGCAGTTTAGATGAGGCGGGTTCCGCCTACGAGCAGTACTTC.